This T cell receptor beta chain was captured by sequencing in a study of cytomegalovirus exposure and HLA in healthy donors. Study observations and caveats: Reports described diagnosis of cytomegalovirus status by the classifier as highly specific and sensitive. In vitro, three CMV-associated chains proved specific for CMV antigens.

On this clone itself: Its matching antigen is unknown.

The PCR used 60 Vbeta and 13 Jbeta primers. Assay used: immunoSEQ multiplex PCR; TCRdb lists only in-frame clones, some missing. The table has about 100,000 clones, 75% seen once. V lost 6 bases to trimming and J lost 2 bases, with 13 bases between them. CDR1 MDHEN and CDR2 SYDVKM come from the germline V gene. The CDR3 has 14 amino acids. The sample was PBMCs. The chain carries TRBV28 and TRBJ1-2; a possible D gene is TRBD1 (5 bases). This receptor was identified in a woman between 18 and 30 years old in good health and CMV-seropositive. Here the CDR3 reads CASRVGGGNYGYTF. The CDR3 DNA is TGTGCCAGCAGGGTGGGCGGGGGGAACTATGGCTACACCTTC.